The clone carrying this T cell receptor beta chain was observed a handful of times. Its antigen is still unknown. The source of the sample is a study of T cell repertoires in ileal Crohn's disease. About the research overall: From the resection specimen's proximal margin, biopsies were taken as MI.

Germline V CDR1 and CDR2: KGHSH, LQKENI. The CDR3 is 12 residues long. Between the trimmed V and J ends, which lost 5 bases and 7 bases, there was a span of 11 bases. Broader study findings: Compared with CD4 T cells, sorted CD8 cells carried more expanded clones. Active smokers at surgery had more clonal expansions than non-smokers.

Here immunoSEQ multiplex PCR was the method, and the copy in TCRdb shows in-frame clones only, minus some. The sample lists about 3,400 clones, around nine tenths occurring once. Noted time point: proximal margin of the surgical specimen (macroscopically non-inflamed). The TCR sequence derives from an adult with Crohn's disease. Sample: ileal tissue. The chain uses TRBV18 and TRBJ1-2, with D maybe TRBD1 (6 bases). CDR3 nucleotides: TGTGCCAGCTCAGACCGGGACATTGGCTACACCTTC. Protein: CASSDRDIGYTF.